This TCR beta chain was retrieved from a study of blood T cell repertoires in COVID-19. As for the study in general: Samples representing acute and convalescent COVID-19 were sourced from the United States, Italy and Spain.

The repertoire was sequenced with immunoSEQ multiplex PCR; TCRdb's copy has only in-frame clones and lacks some. The sample has some 87,000 clones; about 79% are singletons. The sequence derives from a human donor in a cohort sampled during active COVID-19. Sequenced material: peripheral blood.

The CDR3, as DNA: TGTGCCAGTAGTAGGACAGGGGGGAACTATGGCTACACCTTC. It yields the protein CASSRTGGNYGYTF. V and J are TRBV19 and TRBJ1-2, with 10 bases identical to TRBD1. Germline-derived CDR1 and CDR2 are LNHDA and SQIVND (reference sequence). V was pared by 4 bases and J by 2 bases, with 1 base of the junction left unmatched. The CDR3 length is 14 residues.